This TCR beta chain emerged from a study of T cell responses to AZD1222 COVID-19 vaccine. This clone has a single count. Germline CDR1 KGHDR, CDR2 SFDVKD. Trimming took 3 bases from V and 6 from J; bases not matched to a gene: 6. The CDR3 has 16 amino acids. Profiled with immunoSEQ multiplex PCR; TCRdb holds only in-frame clones, not every one. The data show about 130,000 clones, around 94% seen once. Sequences were derived from peripheral blood, sampled on day 0 of AZD1222 vaccination. This TCR derives from an adult in good health. This chain uses TRBV24-1 with TRBJ2-1; the match to TRBD2 covers 11 bases. The chain's CDR3 is CATSDVSGRDLNEQFF. CDR3 DNA: TGTGCCACCAGTGATGTTAGCGGGAGGGATCTCAATGAGCAGTTCTTC.